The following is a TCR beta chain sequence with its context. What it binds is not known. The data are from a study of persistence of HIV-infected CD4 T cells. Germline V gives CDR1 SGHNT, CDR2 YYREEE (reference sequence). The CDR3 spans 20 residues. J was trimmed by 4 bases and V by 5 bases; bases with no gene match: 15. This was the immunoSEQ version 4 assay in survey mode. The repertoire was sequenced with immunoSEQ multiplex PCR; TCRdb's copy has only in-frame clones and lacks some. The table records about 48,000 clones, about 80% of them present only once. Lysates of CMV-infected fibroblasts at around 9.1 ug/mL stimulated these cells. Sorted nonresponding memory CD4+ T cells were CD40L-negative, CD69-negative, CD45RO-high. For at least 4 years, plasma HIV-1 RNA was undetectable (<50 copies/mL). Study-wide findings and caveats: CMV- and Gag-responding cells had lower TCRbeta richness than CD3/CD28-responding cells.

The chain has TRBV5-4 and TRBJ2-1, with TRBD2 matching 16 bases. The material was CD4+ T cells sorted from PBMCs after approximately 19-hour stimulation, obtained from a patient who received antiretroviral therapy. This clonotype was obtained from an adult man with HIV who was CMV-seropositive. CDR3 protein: CASRGDSGTSGREEYNEQFF. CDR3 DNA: TGTGCCAGCAGGGGAGATTCCGGGACTAGCGGGAGGGAGGAGTACAATGAGCAGTTCTTC.